A selection of T cell receptor beta chains follows, all from one sample in a study of identifying expanded T cells in peripheral blood. Assay: immunoSEQ multiplex PCR; the TCRdb copy retains only in-frame clones and omits some. Of tens of thousands of clones listed, 70% to 90% are singletons. Sequenced material: blood. All receptors come from a person aged 18 to 70 in good health. Each CDR3 is given with its conserved first and last residue. Each record gives: CDR3 protein, V gene, clone size, J gene. Size is omitted from some rows. Given values are once, few, many or a class for expanded clones.

CDR3 protein: CASSQDSLGDTQYF
V gene: TRBV5-1
clone size: .
J gene: TRBJ2-3

CDR3 protein: CASSLPGGPYNEQFF
V gene: TRBV5-1
clone size: .
J gene: TRBJ2-1

CDR3 protein: CASSQILGPDTQYF
V gene: TRBV14
clone size: .
J gene: TRBJ2-3

CDR3 protein: CASSTRGGVNTEAFF
V gene: TRBV5-8
clone size: .
J gene: TRBJ1-1

CDR3 protein: CASTGAMRGQNTGELFF
V gene: TRBV9
clone size: .
J gene: TRBJ2-2

CDR3 protein: CASSPAVGGSYEQYF
V gene: TRBV7-2
clone size: .
J gene: TRBJ2-7

CDR3 protein: CASSRNVGGGLHF
V gene: TRBV28
clone size: .
J gene: TRBJ1-6

CDR3 protein: CASSLETRPDYEQYF
V gene: TRBV7-9
clone size: .
J gene: TRBJ2-7

CDR3 protein: CASSEEGLTNEKLFF
V gene: TRBV2
clone size: .
J gene: TRBJ1-4

CDR3 protein: CASSYDSLNGYTF
V gene: TRBV6-6
clone size: .
J gene: TRBJ1-2

CDR3 protein: CASSPPGRSNEQFF
V gene: TRBV7-9
clone size: .
J gene: TRBJ2-1

CDR3 protein: CSVPIGPGELFF
V gene: TRBV29-1
clone size: .
J gene: TRBJ2-2

CDR3 protein: CASSKGVEEAVGYTF
V gene: TRBV21-1
clone size: .
J gene: TRBJ1-2

CDR3 protein: CASSQQLAGGPGDTQYF
V gene: TRBV4-2
clone size: .
J gene: TRBJ2-3

CDR3 protein: CASSQDSGPPLETQYF
V gene: TRBV14
clone size: .
J gene: TRBJ2-5

CDR3 protein: CASSGGGATDTQYF
V gene: TRBV6-4
clone size: .
J gene: TRBJ2-3

CDR3 protein: CASSLALGVAYEQYF
V gene: TRBV11-2
clone size: .
J gene: TRBJ2-7

CDR3 protein: CASGYRGMNTEAFF
V gene: TRBV5-1
clone size: .
J gene: TRBJ1-1

CDR3 protein: CASSQEIGRDEQFF
V gene: TRBV4-2
clone size: once
J gene: TRBJ2-1

CDR3 protein: CASRTGNYGYTF
V gene: TRBV6-5
clone size: few
J gene: TRBJ1-2

CDR3 protein: CASSPLPVGSNQPQHF
V gene: TRBV5-1
clone size: .
J gene: TRBJ1-5

CDR3 protein: CASSRLAGGLYEQYF
V gene: TRBV5-1
clone size: .
J gene: TRBJ2-7

CDR3 protein: CASSQDFGISSYNSPLHF
V gene: TRBV4-2
clone size: .
J gene: TRBJ1-6

CDR3 protein: CASSGTLRGYTF
V gene: TRBV7-9
clone size: few
J gene: TRBJ1-2

CDR3 protein: CASSILAEDTQYF
V gene: TRBV2
clone size: .
J gene: TRBJ2-3

CDR3 protein: CASSLSLGTEAFF
V gene: TRBV11-3
clone size: .
J gene: TRBJ1-1